This T cell receptor (beta chain) was captured by sequencing in a study of T cell responses to AZD1222 COVID-19 vaccine. General study findings and limits: Baseline seropositivity characterized only a handful of AZD1222 recipients. Unmutated variant regions are reportedly the target of nearly half of TCRs that are spike-specific. Distributed over spike, vaccine-associated CD4 TCRs predominated at 160-218 and 743-854. Females outnumbered males among donors, who were mostly white British; clonal diversity was possibly underestimated.

Trimming stripped 0 bases from V and 9 bases from J, with 17 bases between. The CDR3 sequence is 16 residues long. Germline loops: CDR1 LGHNA, CDR2 YSLEER. Clones were sequenced by immunoSEQ multiplex PCR, and TCRdb holds only the in-frame ones, with some missing. The sample consists of over 85,000 clones, approximately 92% of them appearing once. This clone appeared a few times. As yet, its antigen is unknown. This chain connects TRBV4-3 to TRBJ2-2; no firm D call. The source material was peripheral blood, sampled 28 days after the second AZD1222 dose. This clonotype was obtained from an adult who received the AZD1222 COVID-19 vaccine. The CDR3 region is CASSQDMETYHRELFF. The CDR3 nucleotides are TGCGCCAGCAGCCAAGATATGGAAACCTACCACCGGGAGCTGTTTTTT.